This is a list of T cell receptor beta chains from one sample in a study of cytomegalovirus exposure and HLA in healthy donors. Method: immunoSEQ multiplex PCR; TCRdb's copy keeps in-frame clones and lacks some. Of more than 60,000 clones in the sample, roughly 72% were seen once. Source material: PBMCs. The receptors come from a man between 40 and 49 years old in good health and CMV-seropositive. Both conserved end residues are part of each CDR3. A D gene is named only where the DNA matches it firmly.

V	J	D	CDR3	DNA
TRBV9	TRBJ2-7	-	CASSVGTAGSYEQYF	TGTGCCAGCAGCGTCGGGACAGCGGGTTCCTACGAGCAGTACTTC
TRBV28	TRBJ1-2	TRBD1	CASSTTGGKVEGYTF	TGTGCCAGCAGTACCACAGGGGGGAAAGTGGAAGGCTACACCTTC
TRBV19	TRBJ1-1	-	CASSRTGGLEPAFF	TGTGCCAGTAGTCGAACGGGGGGGCTGGAACCAGCTTTCTTT
TRBV28	TRBJ1-3	-	CASSLHNSGNTIYF	TGTGCCAGCAGTTTACACAACTCTGGAAACACCATATATTTT
TRBV27	TRBJ1-1	-	CASSYPDRTTEAFF	TGTGCCAGCAGTTATCCCGACAGAACCACTGAAGCTTTCTTT
TRBV30	TRBJ2-5	TRBD2	CAWTTSRAGETQYF	TGTGCCTGGACGACTAGCAGGGCCGGGGAGACCCAGTACTTC
TRBV11-2	TRBJ2-7	-	CASSPQTDPYEQYF	TGTGCCAGCAGCCCGCAAACAGACCCCTACGAGCAGTACTTC
TRBV6-6	TRBJ2-7	-	CASSTKGGSYEQYF	TGTGCCAGCAGTACGAAGGGGGGGTCCTACGAGCAGTACTTC
TRBV28	TRBJ2-7	TRBD2	CASRSSGAYEQYF	TGTGCCAGCAGGTCTAGCGGGGCCTACGAGCAGTACTTC
TRBV28	TRBJ2-1	-	CASSLPETGRQFF	TGTGCCAGCAGTTTACCCGAAACGGGGAGGCAGTTCTTC